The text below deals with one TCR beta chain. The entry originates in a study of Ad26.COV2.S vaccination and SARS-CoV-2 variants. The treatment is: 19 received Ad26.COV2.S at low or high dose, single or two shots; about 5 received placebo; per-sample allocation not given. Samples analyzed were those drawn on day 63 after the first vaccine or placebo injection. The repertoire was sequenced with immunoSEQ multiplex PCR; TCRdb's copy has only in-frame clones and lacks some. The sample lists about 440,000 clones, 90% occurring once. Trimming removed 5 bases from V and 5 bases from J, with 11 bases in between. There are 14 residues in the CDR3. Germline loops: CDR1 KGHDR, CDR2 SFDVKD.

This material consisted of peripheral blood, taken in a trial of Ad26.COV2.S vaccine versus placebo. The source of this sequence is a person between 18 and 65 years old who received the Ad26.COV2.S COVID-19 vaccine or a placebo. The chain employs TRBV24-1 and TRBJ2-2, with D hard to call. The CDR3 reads CATSGPQKTGELFF. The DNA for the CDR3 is TGTGCCACCAGTGGCCCACAGAAAACCGGGGAGCTGTTTTTT.